The 21 T cell receptor beta chains reported below all come from one sample, sequenced in a study of T cells in Graves' hyperthyroidism and ophthalmopathy. RNA transcripts served as the template for amplifying TCR beta CDR3 regions. The TCR CDR3 was amplified in a first-round RT-PCR using the HTBI primer set. TCRdb processed the multiplex PCR reads anew with MiXCR; each CDR3 protein has one entry. This sample has fewer than 700,000 distinct CDR3 sequences; roughly 16% occur once, and the top ten carry about 3.8%. The sequencing sample was made of blood. All receptors come from a woman in her thirties with Graves' hyperthyroidism.

The chain combines TRBV7-3 with TRBJ1-1; maybe TRBD1 (6 bases). Germline CDR1 is SGHTA and CDR2 is FQGTGA. This CDR3 has 14 residues. V lost 4 bases, J lost 2 bases, and 11 bases lay in between. The CDR3 spells CASSSTDRNTEAFF. The CDR3 DNA follows: TGTGCCAGCAGCTCCACGGACAGAAACACTGAAGCTTTCTTT.

As regards this clonotype: A read error may be the cause here, since a much bigger clone is one base away. No conserved phenylalanine or tryptophan ends this CDR3, so it is likely a read error. The CDR3 nucleotides read TGTGCCAGCAGCCGGGACAGGGGCAATGAGCAGTTCCTC. Translated: CASSRDRGNEQFL. The chain has TRBV13 and TRBJ2-1, with 10 bases matching TRBD1. Germline V gene lookup returns CDR1 PRHDT and CDR2 FYEKMQ (reference sequence). Trimming at V came to 5 bases and at J to 6 bases, leaving 1 base not matched to a gene. This CDR3 comprises 13 residues.

This clonotype was seen repeatedly, ten times or more. The chain links TRBV2 to TRBJ1-5, with 7 bases matching TRBD1. The CDR3 length is 13 residues. The germline gives CDR1 SNHLY, CDR2 FYNNEI. With 7 bases clipped from V and 6 bases from J, the junction kept 6 bases outside the gene matches. The CDR3 DNA follows: TGTGCCAGCAATGCAGGGGGAACTCAGCCCCAGCATTTT. Translation gives CASNAGGTQPQHF.

This clonotype was observed at least ten times. This chain connects TRBV20-1 to TRBJ1-5; 8 positions match TRBD1. Germline V gene data show CDR1 as DFQATT and CDR2 as SNEGSKA (reference sequence). V shed 6 bases, J shed 5 bases, and the junction held 9 bases outside the gene matches. The CDR3 extends over 14 amino acids. In DNA form, the CDR3 reads TGCAGTGCAGTTGACAGGGGCGTCCATCAGCCCCAGCATTTT. Translation: CSAVDRGVHQPQHF.

This clonotype was detected many times. V and J are TRBV28 and TRBJ2-7; 8 positions match TRBD1. This CDR3 comprises 14 residues. With V trimmed by 5 bases and J by 3 bases, 6 bases remained unmatched. Germline lookup yields CDR1 MDHEN and CDR2 SYDVKM. The DNA of the CDR3 is TGTGCCAGCAGTCCCCGACAGGGGTTCTACGAGCAGTACTTC. Translating it yields CASSPRQGFYEQYF.

The chain uses TRBV28 and TRBJ1-5, with D hard to call. The CDR3 covers 12 residues. Germline V lookup: CDR1 MDHEN, CDR2 SYDVKM. The V end was cut by 5 bases, the J end by 4 bases, with 6 bases between. The CDR3 here is CASSRTNQPQHF. In nucleotides, the CDR3 is TGTGCCAGCAGTCGAACAAATCAGCCCCAGCATTTT.

This clonotype was recorded at least ten times. This sequence joins TRBV6-1 and TRBJ2-5; 11 bases are shared with TRBD2. The V gene end was trimmed by 9 bases and the J gene end by 0 bases; junction bases not matched to a gene: 3. Germline CDR1 is MNHNS and CDR2 is SASEGT. The CDR3 runs to 14 residues. CDR3 in DNA: TGTGCCAGTGGGACTAGCGGTGACCAAGAGACCCAGTACTTC. Its translation is CASGTSGDQETQYF.

The chain uses TRBV6-2 or TRBV6-3 and TRBJ1-4; D call uncertain. This CDR3 is 15 amino acids long. CDR1 is MNHEY, CDR2 SVGEGT, per germline. V shed 5 bases and J shed 4 bases, with 14 bases lying between them. CDR3 region: CASSHLRPSNEKLFF. In DNA, the CDR3 is TGTGCCAGCAGTCACCTTCGCCCGAGTAATGAAAAACTGTTTTTT.

This clonotype was counted a few times. The gene calls are TRBV7-2 and TRBJ2-3, with 7 bases aligning to TRBD1. Germline values: CDR1 SGHTA, CDR2 FQGNSA. V dropped 2 bases and J dropped 2; count of bases not matched to a gene: 4. The length of the CDR3 is 15 residues. The CDR3 DNA reads as TGTGCCAGCAGCTTAAGAGGACAGGCCACAGATACGCAGTATTTT. Encoded protein: CASSLRGQATDTQYF. The full variable domain, completed using reference TRBV7-2 and TRBJ2-3, is GAGVSQSPSNKVTEKGKDVELRCDPISGHTALYWYRQSLGQGLEFLIYFQGNSAPDKSGLPSDRFSAERTGGSVSTLTIQRTQQEDSAVYLCASSLRGQATDTQYFGPGTRLTVL.

This clonotype was seen repeatedly, ten times or more. The chain joins TRBV18 to TRBJ2-3, with D unresolved. The V end lost 5 bases, the J end lost 0 bases, and 12 bases lay between the germline ends. CDR1 is KGHSH, CDR2 LQKENI, per germline. The CDR3 extends over 15 amino acids. The CDR3 sequence is CASSSFSDSTDTQYF. CDR3 DNA: TGTGCCAGCTCATCCTTCTCGGACAGCACAGATACGCAGTATTTT.

This clonotype was detected only a few times. J is TRBJ2-3 and V is TRBV15, with D perhaps assigned TRBD1 or TRBD2 (5 bases each). Trimming left V 5 bases short and J 2 bases short, with 14 bases between. The length of the CDR3 is 15 residues. The V gene's germline CDR1 is LNHNV and CDR2 YYDKDF (reference sequence). CDR3 DNA sequence: TGTGCCACCAGCTCTGGGACCCCAGTCACAGATACGCAGTATTTT. Its translation: CATSSGTPVTDTQYF.

This chain joins TRBV5-5 and TRBJ1-1; no clear D. This CDR3 is 15 amino acids long. The germline V gene has CDR1 SGHKS and CDR2 YYEKEE (reference sequence). V dropped 1 base and J dropped 1 base, with 11 bases sitting between them. The DNA for the CDR3 is TGTGCCAGCAGCTTGAACAAGGGAACGAACACTGAAGCTTTCTTT. Encoded protein: CASSLNKGTNTEAFF.

This clonotype appeared many times. The gene calls are TRBV2 and TRBJ2-7, with a weak D call TRBD1 (6 bases). Trimming removed 5 bases from V and 3 bases from J, with 17 bases in between. Germline V CDR1 and CDR2: SNHLY, FYNNEI. The CDR3 has 15 residues. The CDR3 protein is CASSPRGQGRYEQYF. The DNA for the CDR3 is TGTGCCAGCAGTCCCCGCGGGCAGGGGCGCTACGAGCAGTACTTC.

This clonotype was seen a few times. The rearrangement uses TRBV18 and TRBJ2-7; a weak D match, TRBD2 (5 bases). The CDR3 loop spans 13 amino acids. V shed 6 bases and J shed 5 bases, with 14 bases lying between them. Germline CDR1 is KGHSH and CDR2 is LQKENI. The CDR3 loop reads CASSRRSAHEQYF. The DNA of the CDR3 is TGTGCCAGCTCGCGGAGGAGCGCCCACGAGCAGTACTTC.

This clonotype showed up many times. This chain joins TRBV3-1 and TRBJ1-3; no clear D gene. Trimming took off 1 base at V and 4 bases at J, with 14 bases between the two ends. The germline CDR1 and CDR2 sequences are LGHDT and YNNKEL (reference sequence). This CDR3 contains 16 residues. In DNA form, the CDR3 reads TGTGCCAGCAGCCAAGTTAAAGGTCGTGGGGGAAACACCATATATTTT. Protein sequence: CASSQVKGRGGNTIYF.

This chain connects TRBV4-1 to TRBJ1-5; D gene uncertain. Germline CDR1 MGHRA, CDR2 YSYEKL. V lost 2 bases, J lost 4 bases, and 6 bases lay in between. CDR3 size: 13 residues. The CDR3 DNA sequence: TGCGCCAGCAGCCAAAGGGCAAATCAGCCCCAGCATTTT. Translation: CASSQRANQPQHF.

The sample holds many counts of this clonotype. The chain joins TRBV28 to TRBJ1-2, with 7 bases that match TRBD1. There are 14 residues in the CDR3. CDR1 MDHEN and CDR2 SYDVKM come from the germline V gene. The V gene end was trimmed by 3 bases and the J gene end by 4 bases; junction bases not matched to a gene: 5. The DNA of the CDR3 is TGTGCCAGCAGTTTTAGGGGGCTCCTCTATGGCTACACCTTC. It encodes CASSFRGLLYGYTF.

The V and J genes are TRBV7-9 and TRBJ2-5, with TRBD1 identical over 8 bases. V lost 5 bases to trimming and J lost 5 bases; unmatched junction nucleotides: 7. Germline V gene lookup returns CDR1 SEHNR and CDR2 FQNEAQ (reference sequence). This CDR3 is built from 14 residues. Written as DNA, the CDR3 is TGTGCCAGCAGCAGCCAGACAGGGGCGGAGACCCAGTACTTC. Translation: CASSSQTGAETQYF. Based on the CDR3 plus reference TRBV7-9 and TRBJ2-5, the full variable domain is DTGVSQNPRHKITKRGQNVTFRCDPISEHNRLYWYRQTLGQGPEFLTYFQNEAQLEKSRLLSDRFSAERPKGSFSTLEIQRTEQGDSAMYLCASSSQTGAETQYFGPGTRLLVL.

Many counts were recorded for this clonotype. This chain joins TRBV12-5 and TRBJ2-3; D gene uncertain. The CDR3 is 13 amino acids. In germline, CDR1 is LGHNT, CDR2 FRNRAP. V was shortened by 7 bases and J by 1 base, with 9 bases between the two germline ends. The CDR3 loop reads CASAREGTDTQYF. CDR3 DNA: TGTGCTAGTGCCCGAGAGGGCACAGATACGCAGTATTTT.

This clonotype was counted only a few times. The V call is TRBV18, the J call TRBJ2-2; D could derive from TRBD1 or TRBD2 (5 bases each). Trimming shortened V by 2 bases and J by 0 bases, and 10 bases separated the two germline ends. From germline, CDR1 is KGHSH and CDR2 LQKENI. The CDR3 has 16 residues. The CDR3 nucleotides are TGTGCCAGCTCACCAGGGGCAGCGGCGAACACCGGGGAGCTGTTTTTT. Translated: CASSPGAAANTGELFF.

There are many counts of this clonotype. V usage is TRBV3-1 and J usage is TRBJ2-7, with 9 bases fitting TRBD2. The trim removed 4 bases at V and 1 base at J, leaving 5 bases unmatched. Germline V gene sequence: CDR1 LGHDT, CDR2 YNNKEL (reference sequence). The CDR3 runs 15 residues. In nucleotides, the CDR3 is TGTGCCAGCAGCCCGGCGGGAGGGCCTTCCTACGAGCAGTACTTC. Its translation: CASSPAGGPSYEQYF.